This is a list of T cell receptor beta chains from one sample in a study of blood T cells in healthy people across ages. Each CDR3 protein gets one entry after TCRdb re-called the 5' RACE reads with MiXCR. The sample carries 1.5 million or so distinct CDR3 sequences, less than 45% recorded once. What was sequenced was blood. The receptors were gathered from a woman between 18 and 29 years old in good health. Both conserved end residues are part of each CDR3. The D gene is left open where the match is weak. A row's size may be missing; if present it is once, few, many or a size class.

D gene: TRBD2; J gene: TRBJ2-4; CDR3 length: 14; clone size: few; V gene: TRBV20-1; CDR3 protein: CSARTAGEVDIQYF; CDR3 DNA: TGCAGTGCTAGAACAGCGGGGGAGGTGGACATTCAGTACTTC
D gene: TRBD2; J gene: TRBJ2-7; CDR3 length: 15; clone size: few; V gene: TRBV7-2; CDR3 protein: CASSYLRDYSYEQYF; CDR3 DNA: TGTGCCAGCAGCTATCTCCGGGACTACTCCTACGAGCAGTACTTC
D gene: TRBD1; J gene: TRBJ1-1; CDR3 length: 17; clone size: .; V gene: TRBV20-1; CDR3 protein: CSAGTGGARLMGTEAFF; CDR3 DNA: TGCAGTGCGGGGACAGGGGGCGCGAGATTAATGGGCACTGAAGCTTTCTTT
D gene: TRBD2; J gene: TRBJ2-7; CDR3 length: 13; clone size: once; V gene: TRBV29-1; CDR3 protein: CSVEGGTYNEQYF; CDR3 DNA: TGCAGCGTTGAGGGGGGGACCTACAATGAGCAGTACTTC
D gene: .; J gene: TRBJ2-7; CDR3 length: 16; clone size: .; V gene: TRBV28; CDR3 protein: CASSPSLGGRGCEQYF; CDR3 DNA: TGTGCCAGCAGTCCCTCCCTGGGAGGGAGGGGGTGCGAGCAGTACTTC
D gene: .; J gene: TRBJ1-5; CDR3 length: 15; clone size: .; V gene: TRBV5-1; CDR3 protein: CASSLAGHPYQPQHF; CDR3 DNA: TGCGCCAGCAGCTTGGCGGGTCACCCATATCAGCCCCAGCATTTT
D gene: .; J gene: TRBJ1-2; CDR3 length: 14; clone size: .; V gene: TRBV5-1; CDR3 protein: CASSSNPQNYGYTF; CDR3 DNA: TGCGCCAGCAGCAGCAATCCCCAGAACTATGGCTACACCTTC
D gene: .; J gene: TRBJ1-2; CDR3 length: 14; clone size: few; V gene: TRBV7-2; CDR3 protein: CASSLEVGRAGYTF; CDR3 DNA: TGTGCCAGCAGCTTAGAGGTGGGGCGAGCTGGCTACACCTTC
D gene: .; J gene: TRBJ2-3; CDR3 length: 13; clone size: few; V gene: TRBV5-1; CDR3 protein: CASTQPSTDTQYF; CDR3 DNA: TGCGCCAGCACCCAACCTAGCACAGATACGCAGTATTTT
D gene: .; J gene: TRBJ2-3; CDR3 length: 16; clone size: .; V gene: TRBV5-6; CDR3 protein: CASSLGLRGTTDTQYF; CDR3 DNA: TGTGCCAGCAGCTTGGGTCTGCGGGGTACCACAGATACGCAGTATTTT
D gene: TRBD2; J gene: TRBJ2-1; CDR3 length: 18; clone size: .; V gene: TRBV4-1; CDR3 protein: CTSSHLDMGLAGGNEQFF; CDR3 DNA: TGCACCAGCAGCCACCTAGATATGGGACTAGCGGGGGGGAATGAGCAGTTCTTC
D gene: TRBD2; J gene: TRBJ2-3; CDR3 length: 16; clone size: .; V gene: TRBV6-6; CDR3 protein: CASSCSHGGRADTQYF; CDR3 DNA: TGTGCCAGCAGTTGCTCCCACGGCGGGAGGGCAGATACGCAGTATTTT
D gene: .; J gene: TRBJ2-5; CDR3 length: 15; clone size: .; V gene: TRBV7-2; CDR3 protein: CASSLGPGAIETQYF; CDR3 DNA: TGTGCCAGCAGCTTAGGCCCAGGGGCGATTGAGACCCAGTACTTC
D gene: .; J gene: TRBJ2-5; CDR3 length: 14; clone size: .; V gene: TRBV12-3/TRBV12-4; CDR3 protein: CASSWRTTQETQYF; CDR3 DNA: TGTGCCAGCAGTTGGAGGACAACTCAAGAGACCCAGTACTTC
D gene: .; J gene: TRBJ1-1; CDR3 length: 13; clone size: few; V gene: TRBV4-3; CDR3 protein: CASSHRPHTEAFF; CDR3 DNA: TGCGCCAGCAGCCACCGACCTCACACTGAAGCTTTCTTT